The next 20 T cell receptor beta chains were all read from a single sample in a study of T cell repertoires in cytomegalovirus infection. TCRdb independently ran MiXCR on the reads; one entry per CDR3 protein. The sample holds roughly 310,000 distinct CDR3 sequences, approximately 32% seen once. Their target antigens are unknown. Here the sequenced sample was cultured PBMCs, taken from culture after CMV antigen stimulation. These receptors originate from a human donor in good health (CMV status not recorded). Some clones in this sample may be carry-over from other donors' samples.

This clonotype was detected a few times. CDR3 bases: TGTGCCAGCAGTTATTACTACACCGGGGAGCTGTTTTTT. Protein sequence: CASSYYYTGELFF. The chain couples TRBV6-2 or TRBV6-3 to TRBJ2-2; no clear D gene. The germline V and J ends were trimmed by 3 bases and 3 bases, with 5 bases remaining between them. The CDR3 has 13 residues. Germline lookup yields CDR1 MNHEY and CDR2 SVGEGT.

V usage is TRBV4-2 and J usage is TRBJ2-1; unclear D gene. CDR1 and CDR2 (germline): LGHNA, YNFKEQ. Trimming cost V 0 bases and J 11 bases, with 8 bases left between them. The length of the CDR3 is 12 residues. The CDR3 DNA reads as TGTGCCAGCAGCCAAGATACGAGACAGCAGTTCTTC. Its protein product is CASSQDTRQQFF.

This clonotype appeared a few times. The rearrangement uses TRBV20-1 and TRBJ1-2; possible D gene TRBD1, 6 bases. The CDR3 has 15 residues. Germline loops: CDR1 DFQATT, CDR2 SNEGSKA (reference sequence). Trimming shortened V by 7 bases and J by 4 bases, and 22 bases separated the two germline ends. The chain's CDR3 is CSGRPGGAGPYGYTF. The CDR3 nucleotides are TGCAGTGGCCGCCCGGGGGGGGCCGGGCCCTATGGCTACACCTTC.

J is TRBJ2-6 and V is TRBV7-3; D gene uncertain. With 5 bases removed from V and 0 bases from J, the gap between germline ends came to 8 bases. The CDR3 sequence is 15 residues long. Germline CDR1 is SGHTA and CDR2 is FQGTGA. The CDR3 DNA reads as TGTGCCAGCAGCCTTGAAACCTCTGGGGCCAACGTCCTGACTTTC. Its translation: CASSLETSGANVLTF.

V usage is TRBV10-3 and J usage is TRBJ1-4; TRBD1 aligns across 8 bases. There are 14 residues in the CDR3. Germline V gene sequence: CDR1 ENHRY, CDR2 SYGVKD. The V and J ends lost 6 bases and 5 bases, in that order; junction bases with no gene match: 5. The CDR3 bases are TGTGCCATCAGGGGACAGGAGGGGAATGAAAAACTGTTTTTT. Protein sequence: CAIRGQEGNEKLFF.

This clonotype was counted between two and nine times. The V gene is TRBV19, the J gene TRBJ2-1, with D tentatively TRBD2 (6 bases). Trimming stripped 3 bases from V and 0 bases from J, with 12 bases between. The germline gives CDR1 LNHDA, CDR2 SQIVND (reference sequence). This CDR3 comprises 16 residues. CDR3 DNA: TGTGCCAGTAGTATCTCAGCGGGTCACTCCTACAATGAGCAGTTCTTC. Encoded protein: CASSISAGHSYNEQFF.

The chain carries TRBV28 and TRBJ2-3; D is perhaps TRBD2 (7 bases). Germline CDR1 and CDR2: MDHEN and SYDVKM. Trimming removed 4 bases at V and 4 bases at J, with 18 bases between. This CDR3 comprises 16 residues. In DNA form, the CDR3 reads TGTGCCAGCAGTTCACCAGGGGAGCGGGGCTCAGATACGCAGTATTTT. Translation gives CASSSPGERGSDTQYF. The full variable domain, rest sourced from reference TRBV28 and TRBJ2-3, is DVKVTQSSRYLVKRTGEKVFLECVQDMDHENMFWYRQDPGLGLRLIYFSYDVKMKEKGDIPEGYSVSREKKERFSLILESASTNQTSMYLCASSSPGERGSDTQYFGPGTRLTVL.

This clonotype was recorded a few times. V gene TRBV6-5 combines with J gene TRBJ1-4; tentatively, D is TRBD1 (6 bases). The length of the CDR3 is 15 residues. Germline CDR1 MNHEY, CDR2 SVGAGI. Between the trimmed V and J ends, which lost 6 bases and 4 bases, there was a span of 15 bases. The DNA of the CDR3 is TGTGCCAGCAGACGCCACAGGGATAGTAATGAAAAACTGTTTTTT. Translated: CASRRHRDSNEKLFF.

The chain is built from TRBV27 and TRBJ2-1; 10 bases line up with TRBD2. In germline, CDR1 is MNHEY, CDR2 SMNVEV (reference sequence). The CDR3 is 13 residues long. The V segment lost 7 bases and the J segment 9 bases; nucleotides outside the gene matches: 6. CDR3 in DNA: TGTGCCAGCACTCTAGCGGGAGACACTGAGCAGTTCTTC. The encoded protein is CASTLAGDTEQFF.

The chain uses TRBV20-1 and TRBJ2-7; 7 bases are a match to TRBD2. This CDR3 is 13 amino acids long. Germline-derived CDR1 and CDR2 are DFQATT and SNEGSKA (reference sequence). V dropped 3 bases and J dropped 4; count of bases not matched to a gene: 6. The CDR3 DNA reads TGCAGTGCTAGCGCGGGAGTAAGGTACGAGCAGTACTTC. Protein product: CSASAGVRYEQYF.

This clonotype was detected many times. CDR3 nucleotides: TGCAGCGTTGAAGTAAACAGCGGGATATCCTACAATGAGCAGTTCTTC. Amino acids: CSVEVNSGISYNEQFF. V gene TRBV29-1 combines with J gene TRBJ2-1; TRBD2 matches at 7 bases. The CDR3 has 16 amino acids. V dropped 1 base and J dropped 1; count of bases not matched to a gene: 7. Looked up from germline, CDR1 is SQVTM and CDR2 is ANQGSEA.

This clonotype has only a few counts. The V gene is TRBV7-3, the J gene TRBJ2-2; TRBD2 might be the D (7 bases). Trimming removed 5 bases from V and 4 bases from J, with 14 bases in between. The CDR3 loop spans 15 amino acids. Germline V gene sequence: CDR1 SGHTA, CDR2 FQGTGA. CDR3 residues: CASSIEGGFTGELFF. The CDR3, as DNA: TGTGCCAGCAGCATAGAGGGGGGGTTCACCGGGGAGCTGTTTTTT.

This chain uses TRBV20-1 with TRBJ1-5; tentative D call: TRBD1 (6 bases). CDR3 size: 15 residues. Germline values: CDR1 DFQATT, CDR2 SNEGSKA (reference sequence). V lost 0 bases and J 7 bases, leaving 16 bases between the germline ends. The CDR3 region has the DNA TGCAGTGCTAGAGACGACAGGTCTCGGGGGCAGCCCCAGCATTTT. Translated, it gives CSARDDRSRGQPQHF.

The V call is TRBV27, the J call TRBJ2-1, with D possibly TRBD2 on 5 matching bases. This CDR3 is 16 amino acids long. The germline V gene encodes CDR1 MNHEY and CDR2 SMNVEV (reference sequence). Trimming cost V 0 bases and J 2 bases, with 11 bases left between them. CDR3 nucleotides: TGTGCCAGCAGTTTATCCGAGGGTGGCGCCTACAATGAGCAGTTCTTC. Residues: CASSLSEGGAYNEQFF.

The J gene is TRBJ2-3, the V gene TRBV20-1; 14 bases agree with TRBD2. The CDR3 sequence is 15 residues long. Looked up from germline, CDR1 is DFQATT and CDR2 is SNEGSKA (reference sequence). J was trimmed by 3 bases and V by 5 bases; bases with no gene match: 4. The CDR3 DNA reads as TGCAGTGCTGGGACTAGCGGGAGTAGGACAGATACGCAGTATTTT. It translates to CSAGTSGSRTDTQYF.

The genes are TRBV7-6 and TRBJ2-2; unclear D gene. CDR1 is SGHVS and CDR2 is FNYEAQ in the germline V gene. The CDR3 covers 13 residues. V was clipped by 5 bases and J by 4 bases, with 8 bases between them. The CDR3 coding sequence is TGTGCCAGCAGCGCCAGATCCACCGGGGAGCTGTTTTTT. It codes for CASSARSTGELFF. Full variable domain (rest looked up from reference TRBV7-6 and TRBJ2-2): GAGVSQSPRYKVTKRGQDVALRCDPISGHVSLYWYRQALGQGPEFLTYFNYEAQQDKSGLPNDRFSAERPEGSISTLTIQRTEQRDSAMYRCASSARSTGELFFGEGSRLTVL.

In this sample, this clonotype turned up a few times. The V call is TRBV5-1, the J call TRBJ1-2; TRBD1 aligns across 9 bases. CDR3 length equals 14 residues. The V gene end was trimmed by 0 bases and the J gene end by 8 bases; junction bases not matched to a gene: 5. CDR1 and CDR2 (germline): SGHRS, YFSETQ. DNA of the CDR3: TGCGCCAGCAGCTTGGGGGACAGGGACCGCGGCTACACCTTC. It specifies CASSLGDRDRGYTF.

The rearrangement links TRBV28 to TRBJ1-3; 7 bases match TRBD1. Germline trimming cut 5 bases from V and 3 bases from J; bases unmatched to any gene: 4. Per germline, CDR1 MDHEN and CDR2 SYDVKM. The length of the CDR3 is 14 residues. CDR3 protein: CASSITGVGNTIYF. The CDR3 DNA is TGTGCCAGCAGTATAACAGGGGTTGGAAACACCATATATTTT.

The gene calls are TRBV19 and TRBJ1-2; D is undetermined. There are 10 residues in the CDR3. With 6 bases removed from V and 6 bases from J, the gap between germline ends came to 5 bases. CDR1 and CDR2 from the germline V gene are LNHDA and SQIVND (reference sequence). The CDR3 loop reads CASSHDGYTF. CDR3 in DNA: TGTGCCAGTAGCCATGATGGCTACACCTTC.

V and J are TRBV10-3 and TRBJ2-1, with TRBD2 matching over 13 bases. Germline V gene sequence: CDR1 ENHRY, CDR2 SYGVKD. Germline trimming cut 10 bases from V and 0 bases from J; bases unmatched to any gene: 12. This CDR3 spans 18 amino acids. CDR3 DNA sequence: TGTGCCACCCGAGGGACTAGCGGGGTATCCAGCTCCTACAATGAGCAGTTCTTC. It yields the protein CATRGTSGVSSSYNEQFF.